One and the same sample provided the 22 T cell receptor beta chains below, sequenced in a study of blood T cell repertoires in COVID-19. TCRdb's table, derived via immunoSEQ multiplex PCR, lists solely in-frame clones and lacks some. The data contain 47,000 or so clones, 82% of them singletons. The specimen was peripheral blood. These receptors were obtained from a woman aged 55-75 years with acute or convalescent COVID-19.

V usage is TRBV7-3 and J usage is TRBJ2-2, with TRBD2 matching over 9 bases. The CDR3 runs 15 residues. Germline CDR1 is SGHTA and CDR2 is FQGTGA. V shed 2 bases and J 4 bases; nucleotides not matched to a gene: 2. In DNA, the CDR3 is TGTGCCAGCAGCTTAGGACTAGCGCGCACCGGGGAGCTGTTTTTT. Residues: CASSLGLARTGELFF. The variable domain in full, completed from reference TRBV7-3 and TRBJ2-2, reads GAGVSQTPSNKVTEKGKYVELRCDPISGHTALYWYRQSLGQGPEFLIYFQGTGAADDSGLPNDRFFAVRPEGSVSTLKIQRTERGDSAVYLCASSLGLARTGELFFGEGSRLTVL.

The chain combines TRBV4-1 with TRBJ1-5; 11 positions agree with TRBD1. Germline loops: CDR1 MGHRA, CDR2 YSYEKL. This CDR3 is built from 15 residues. V was clipped by 4 bases and J by 6 bases; unmatched bases: 5. CDR3 nucleotides: TGCGCCAGCAGCCGGGGACAGGGGGTAGGTCAGCCCCAGCATTTT. It encodes CASSRGQGVGQPQHF.

The chain uses TRBV9 and TRBJ2-1; 7 bases fit TRBD1. The CDR3 is 14 residues long. The junction had 1 base not matched to a gene; V was cut back by 0 bases and J by 4 bases. Germline lookup yields CDR1 SGDLS and CDR2 YYNGEE. CDR3 DNA sequence: TGTGCCAGCAGCGTAGAGGGACAGTACAATGAGCAGTTCTTC. It encodes CASSVEGQYNEQFF.

The V call is TRBV30, the J call TRBJ2-7, with 8 bases matching TRBD1. The CDR3 length is 16 residues. Trimming removed 4 bases from V and 2 bases from J; junction bases left unmatched: 13. In germline, CDR1 is GTSNPN, CDR2 SVGIG (reference sequence). The CDR3 sequence: CAWTPVWGQDPYEQYF. CDR3 DNA: TGTGCCTGGACCCCTGTGTGGGGACAGGACCCCTACGAGCAGTACTTC.

The V gene is TRBV7-2, the J gene TRBJ1-1, with unresolved D. V shed 4 bases and J shed 0 bases, with 15 bases lying between them. CDR3 size: 16 residues. Germline lookup yields CDR1 SGHTA and CDR2 FQGNSA. DNA for the CDR3: TGTGCCAGCAGCTACCACGTCGCAGGCATGAACACTGAAGCTTTCTTT. Translated, it gives CASSYHVAGMNTEAFF.

The V gene is TRBV2, the J gene TRBJ2-7; a possible D gene is TRBD2 (5 bases). Germline CDR1 and CDR2: SNHLY and FYNNEI. V gave up 1 base and J gave up 4 bases, with 17 bases separating them. The CDR3 loop spans 16 amino acids. CDR3 DNA: TGTGCCAGCAGTGAAGTATCTCCCTTCGCGGGTTACGAGCAGTACTTC. Translation: CASSEVSPFAGYEQYF. The complete variable domain, with remaining parts taken from reference TRBV2 and TRBJ2-7, reads EPEVTQTPSHQVTQMGQEVILRCVPISNHLYFYWYRQILGQKVEFLVSFYNNEISEKSEIFDDQFSVERPDGSNFTLKIRSTKLEDSAMYFCASSEVSPFAGYEQYFGPGTRLTVT.

Comment on this clone: An end of the junction differs from the germline gene, which may be a read error. The CDR3 loop is CASSSTHTQYF. Written as DNA, the CDR3 is TGTGCCAGCAGTTCCACACATACGCAGTATTTT. The rearrangement links TRBV28 to TRBJ2-3; no firm D call. Germline CDR1 reads MDHEN; CDR2 reads SYDVKM. The length of the CDR3 is 11 residues. The full variable domain, in which reference TRBV28 and TRBJ2-3 provide the parts outside the CDR3, is DVKVTQSSRYLVKRTGEKVFLECVQDMDHENMFWYRQDPGLGLRLIYFSYDVKMKEKGDIPEGYSVSREKKERFSLILESASTNQTSMYLCASSSTHTQYFGPGTRLTVL.

CDR3: CASSLQGFDTEAFF. The CDR3 DNA reads as TGTGCCAGTAGTTTACAGGGGTTTGACACTGAAGCTTTCTTT. The gene calls are TRBV19 and TRBJ1-1; 7 positions match TRBD1. The germline V gene has CDR1 LNHDA and CDR2 SQIVND (reference sequence). Trimming removed 5 bases from V and 3 bases from J; junction bases left unmatched: 6. The CDR3 consists of 14 residues.

This sequence joins TRBV2 and TRBJ1-2; TRBD1 aligns across 8 bases. This CDR3 comprises 16 residues. Germline V gene lookup returns CDR1 SNHLY and CDR2 FYNNEI. With V trimmed by 3 bases and J by 5 bases, 11 bases remained unmatched. The CDR3 loop is CASSEAGGTYLYGYTF. For the CDR3, the DNA is TGTGCCAGCAGTGAGGCAGGGGGCACATACCTTTATGGCTACACCTTC.

The sample holds one count of this clone. The rearrangement uses TRBV5-1 and TRBJ2-2; D is uncertain. The germline V gene has CDR1 SGHRS and CDR2 YFSETQ. This CDR3 comprises 14 residues. Between the trimmed V and J ends, which lost 6 bases and 5 bases, there was a span of 14 bases. The CDR3 loop is CASTRDSTTGELFF. The DNA of the CDR3 is TGCGCCAGCACACGAGACTCAACTACCGGGGAGCTGTTTTTT.

This clone was recorded only once. The V and J genes are TRBV19 and TRBJ1-3, with TRBD1 matching 7 bases. The CDR3 length is 14 residues. Germline V gives CDR1 LNHDA, CDR2 SQIVND (reference sequence). Trimming took 7 bases from V and 2 from J; bases not matched to a gene: 5. CDR3 coding DNA: TGTGCCAGTAAGGGGGACAGAGCTGGAAACACCATATATTTT. Residues: CASKGDRAGNTIYF.

Only one count was recorded for this clone. This sequence joins TRBV7-2 and TRBJ2-4, with D perhaps matching TRBD1 (5 bases). With 0 bases removed from V and 0 bases from J, the gap between germline ends came to 12 bases. The germline V gene encodes CDR1 SGHTA and CDR2 FQGNSA. The CDR3 is 17 residues long. The CDR3, as DNA: TGTGCCAGCAGCTTAGCGAACAGGAAACTAGCCAAAAACATTCAGTACTTC. Amino acid sequence: CASSLANRKLAKNIQYF. The whole variable domain, filled in from reference TRBV7-2 and TRBJ2-4, reads GAGVSQSPSNKVTEKGKDVELRCDPISGHTALYWYRQSLGQGLEFLIYFQGNSAPDKSGLPSDRFSAERTGGSVSTLTIQRTQQEDSAVYLCASSLANRKLAKNIQYFGAGTRLSVL.

The chain joins TRBV5-4 to TRBJ2-7; 7 bases agree with TRBD2. The V gene end was trimmed by 0 bases and the J gene end by 4 bases; junction bases not matched to a gene: 7. The CDR3 has 15 amino acids. Germline V gene data show CDR1 as SGHNT and CDR2 as YYREEE (reference sequence). CDR3 sequence: CASSLGAAGAYEQYF. The CDR3 nucleotides are TGTGCCAGCAGCTTGGGGGCGGCGGGAGCGTACGAGCAGTACTTC.

This chain joins TRBV11-2 and TRBJ2-5, with a weak D call TRBD2 (5 bases). The V end was cut by 0 bases, the J end by 4 bases, with 18 bases between. The CDR3 runs to 17 residues. The germline CDR1 and CDR2 sequences are SGHAT and FQNNGV. CDR3 nucleotides: TGTGCCAGCAGCTTAGATACAGTGGGCCGGGGTAGAGAGACCCAGTACTTC. Protein sequence: CASSLDTVGRGRETQYF.

This chain links TRBV4-1 with TRBJ2-4; 7 positions agree with TRBD2. Unmatched junction bases numbered 6, after V lost 0 bases and J lost 7 bases. The V gene's germline CDR1 is MGHRA and CDR2 YSYEKL. This CDR3 has 15 residues. CDR3 loop: CASSQETSVANIQYF. Here the CDR3 DNA reads TGCGCCAGCAGCCAAGAAACTAGCGTAGCCAACATTCAGTACTTC.

The chain carries TRBV7-9 and TRBJ1-3; D gene unclear. The CDR3 extends over 12 amino acids. CDR1 SEHNR and CDR2 FQNEAQ come from the germline V gene (reference sequence). V lost 1 base and J 7 bases, leaving 5 bases between the germline ends. CDR3 residues: CASSLGANTIYF. In nucleotides, the CDR3 is TGTGCCAGCAGCTTAGGGGCCAACACCATATATTTT.

Only a few counts were recorded for this clone. Written as DNA, the CDR3 is TGTGCCAGCAGCTCCTTGACAGACGCGAACCTGTATGCTGAAGCTTTCTTT. Encoded protein: CASSSLTDANLYAEAFF. The chain combines TRBV11-2 with TRBJ1-1, with TRBD1 as a possible D gene (5 bases). The CDR3 is 17 amino acids. Germline V gene sequence: CDR1 SGHAT, CDR2 FQNNGV. V was shortened by 4 bases and J by 6 bases, with 24 bases between the two germline ends.

The chain uses TRBV29-1 and TRBJ1-2; possible D gene TRBD1, 6 bases. CDR3 size: 15 residues. CDR1 is SQVTM, CDR2 ANQGSEA, per germline. Trimming cost V 3 bases and J 4 bases, with 18 bases left between them. The CDR3 sequence: CSVDQRAGAGYGYTF. The CDR3 bases are TGCAGCGTTGACCAGAGGGCAGGGGCGGGCTATGGCTACACCTTC. Combining the CDR3 with reference TRBV29-1 and TRBJ1-2 gives the whole variable domain SAVISQKPSRDICQRGTSLTIQCQVDSQVTMMFWYRQQPGQSLTLIATANQGSEATYESGFVIDKFPISRPNLTFSTLTVSNMSPEDSSIYLCSVDQRAGAGYGYTFGSGTRLTVV.

Only a few counts were recorded for this clone. This sequence joins TRBV7-9 and TRBJ2-1; weak D call: TRBD1 (6 bases). CDR3 length: 14 amino acids. CDR1 is SEHNR, CDR2 FQNEAQ, per germline (reference sequence). V was clipped by 8 bases and J by 7 bases, with 18 bases between them. CDR3 nucleotides: TGTGCCAGCTGTTCGCCGGAGAGGGGGAATGAGCAGTTCTTC. It translates to CASCSPERGNEQFF.

This clone was detected only a few times. The rearrangement links TRBV28 to TRBJ1-2, with TRBD1 matching 12 bases. This CDR3 has 16 amino acids. Germline CDR1 is MDHEN and CDR2 is SYDVKM. After removal of 6 bases from V and 5 bases from J, the junction contained 10 bases not matched to a gene. CDR3 sequence (DNA): TGTGCCAGCAGCCCGGGCGGGACAGGGGGCCAATATGGCTACACCTTC. Its protein product is CASSPGGTGGQYGYTF.

The chain couples TRBV29-1 to TRBJ1-2; 9 nucleotides line up with TRBD1. The CDR3 loop spans 17 amino acids. J gave up 5 bases and V 4 bases, and 17 bases lay outside the gene matches. Germline assignment: CDR1 SQVTM and CDR2 ANQGSEA. The CDR3 protein is CSVVVPKSRDRVYGYTF. CDR3 bases: TGCAGCGTTGTCGTCCCGAAGAGCCGGGACAGGGTGTATGGCTACACCTTC.

This clone is a singleton in its sample. The CDR3, as DNA: TGCAGCGTTGTAGGGACAGGGGGCTATGGAACTGAAGCTTTCTTT. The encoded protein is CSVVGTGGYGTEAFF. The gene calls are TRBV29-1 and TRBJ1-1, with 12 bases aligning to TRBD1. V gave up 4 bases and J gave up 5 bases; unmatched junction bases: 8. The CDR3 length is 15 residues. In germline, CDR1 is SQVTM, CDR2 ANQGSEA.